One and the same sample provided the 14 T cell receptor beta chains below, sequenced in a study of T-cell memory formation after mild COVID-19. A single record per CDR3 protein comes from TCRdb applying MiXCR to the 5' RACE reads. The sample lists around 34,000 distinct CDR3 sequences, about 7.3% occurring once. The sequenced sample was PBMCs or a T cell subset sorted from them (not recorded which). The source is a man aged 18 to 35 who had mild COVID-19 (a few samples of this study predate the infection). Cell type and time point are not known.

In this sample, this clonotype turned up a few times. This rearrangement joins TRBV4-1 to TRBJ2-3; 13 bases fit TRBD2. This CDR3 has 17 amino acids. Germline CDR1 and CDR2: MGHRA and YSYEKL. V was clipped by 3 bases and J by 4 bases; unmatched bases: 7. In DNA form, the CDR3 reads TGCGCCAGCAGCCAGGTTCGACTAGCGGGGGGACCAGATACGCAGTATTTT. Translated: CASSQVRLAGGPDTQYF.

This clonotype was detected many times. The chain is built from TRBV7-2 and TRBJ2-2; D remains unclear. V lost 3 bases and J lost 2, with 4 bases in between. CDR3 length equals 13 residues. In germline, CDR1 is SGHTA, CDR2 FQGNSA. The CDR3 DNA sequence: TGTGCCAGCAGCTTCCTAAACACCGGGGAGCTGTTTTTT. Translating it yields CASSFLNTGELFF.

This clonotype was seen repeatedly, ten times or more. This chain uses TRBV3-1 with TRBJ2-3; D is possibly TRBD1 (6 bases). CDR1 is LGHDT and CDR2 is YNNKEL in the germline V gene (reference sequence). V dropped 3 bases and J dropped 4 bases, with 11 bases sitting between them. CDR3 length: 14 amino acids. As DNA, the CDR3 is TGTGCCAGCAGCCACGCTACAGGGTCAGATACGCAGTATTTT. Encoded protein: CASSHATGSDTQYF.

This clonotype came up many times. The chain carries TRBV20-1 and TRBJ2-1; a possible D gene is TRBD2 (6 bases). The CDR3 extends over 14 amino acids. Germline V gives CDR1 DFQATT, CDR2 SNEGSKA (reference sequence). The V and J ends lost 6 bases and 2 bases respectively, with 14 bases between them. The CDR3 loop is CSALGGGAYNEQFF. In nucleotides, the CDR3 is TGCAGTGCCCTGGGGGGAGGAGCCTACAATGAGCAGTTCTTC.

This clonotype was counted at least ten times. The rearrangement links TRBV7-9 to TRBJ1-4; D is undetermined. V dropped 3 bases and J dropped 7 bases, with 3 bases sitting between them. There are 11 residues in the CDR3. Per the germline V gene, CDR1 is SEHNR and CDR2 is FQNEAQ (reference sequence). The CDR3 is CASSLFEKLFF. In DNA, the CDR3 is TGTGCCAGCAGCTTGTTTGAAAAACTGTTTTTT.

At least ten counts were recorded for this clonotype. The chain is built from TRBV20-1 and TRBJ2-1; TRBD1 matches at 7 bases. Germline assignment: CDR1 DFQATT and CDR2 SNEGSKA (reference sequence). The CDR3 runs to 16 residues. The V gene end was trimmed by 6 bases and the J gene end by 2 bases; junction bases not matched to a gene: 13. The CDR3 coding sequence is TGCAGTGCCAGAAACCCTACAGGGGCCACCTACAATGAGCAGTTCTTC. Its translation is CSARNPTGATYNEQFF.

This clonotype was recorded only once. This chain links TRBV18 with TRBJ1-6; possibly TRBD1 for D (6 bases). The V end lost 2 bases, the J end lost 0 bases, and 14 bases lay between the germline ends. The CDR3 spans 18 residues. The germline V gene has CDR1 KGHSH and CDR2 LQKENI. The CDR3 protein is CASSPSQQGSSYNSPLHF. The CDR3 region has the DNA TGTGCCAGCTCACCAAGCCAGCAGGGGAGCTCCTATAATTCACCCCTCCACTTT. Drawing the rest from reference TRBV18 and TRBJ1-6, the complete variable domain is NAGVMQNPRHLVRRRGQEARLRCSPMKGHSHVYWYRQLPEEGLKFMVYLQKENIIDESGMPKERFSAEFPKEGPSILRIQQVVRGDSAAYFCASSPSQQGSSYNSPLHFGNGTRLTVT.

This clonotype was counted ten times or more. This sequence joins TRBV6-5 and TRBJ2-5; 7 bases are a match to TRBD2. This CDR3 region has 14 residues. Germline CDR1 is MNHEY and CDR2 is SVGAGI. The J segment lost 1 base and the V segment lost 5 bases, leaving 4 bases of the junction unmatched. CDR3 bases: TGTGCCAGCAGTACACGCGGGAGCCAAGAGACCCAGTACTTC. This translates into CASSTRGSQETQYF.

The chain recombines TRBV30 with TRBJ2-1, with D unresolved. V was cut by 2 bases and J by 4 bases, with 9 bases left in between. Germline CDR1 and CDR2: GTSNPN and SVGIG (reference sequence). The CDR3 spans 13 residues. CDR3 in amino acids: CAWSHTNYNEQFF. CDR3 in DNA: TGTGCCTGGAGTCATACAAATTACAATGAGCAGTTCTTC.

This clonotype occurred many times. The chain recombines TRBV24-1 with TRBJ1-1; maybe TRBD1 (6 bases). This CDR3 comprises 11 residues. Trimming took 6 bases from V and 5 from J, leaving 6 bases between them. Germline CDR1 KGHDR, CDR2 SFDVKD. The CDR3 DNA reads TGTGCCACCAGTCAGGGGACTGAAGCTTTCTTT. This sequence encodes CATSQGTEAFF.

The J gene is TRBJ2-7, the V gene TRBV5-1; 15 nucleotides agree with TRBD2. After removal of 4 bases from V and 3 bases from J, the junction contained 11 bases not matched to a gene. In germline, CDR1 is SGHRS, CDR2 YFSETQ. This CDR3 comprises 18 residues. CDR3 protein: CASSPEVGTSGRIYEQYF. In DNA, the CDR3 is TGCGCCAGCAGCCCGGAAGTCGGGACTAGCGGGAGGATCTACGAGCAGTACTTC.

This clonotype was recorded at least ten times. The rearrangement uses TRBV5-1 and TRBJ2-1; D possibly corresponds to TRBD2 (6 bases). CDR3 length: 13 amino acids. Germline CDR1 is SGHRS and CDR2 is YFSETQ. V lost 5 bases and J lost 7, with 13 bases in between. The CDR3 coding sequence is TGCGCCAGCAGTCCCTACGGGGGAAATGAGCAGTTCTTC. This codes for CASSPYGGNEQFF.

This chain uses TRBV24-1 with TRBJ2-2, with TRBD2 identical over 8 bases. J gave up 3 bases and V 1 base, and 0 bases lay outside the gene matches. The CDR3 is made up of 15 amino acids. CDR1 is KGHDR and CDR2 is SFDVKD in the germline V gene. The CDR3 sequence: CATSDLLADTGELFF. CDR3 sequence (DNA): TGTGCCACCAGTGATTTACTAGCGGACACCGGGGAGCTGTTTTTT.

This clonotype was seen ten or more times. V is TRBV2 and J is TRBJ2-3; 10 nucleotides agree with TRBD2. V shed 3 bases, J shed 4 bases, and the junction held 7 bases outside the gene matches. CDR1 and CDR2 (germline): SNHLY, FYNNEI. The CDR3 has 16 amino acids. The chain's CDR3 is CASSDERGGRPDTQYF. CDR3 in DNA: TGTGCCAGCAGTGACGAGCGGGGGGGCCGTCCAGATACGCAGTATTTT.